These 19 T cell receptor beta chains share one sample of origin, sequenced in a study of blood T cell repertoires in COVID-19. The protocol was immunoSEQ multiplex PCR, while the TCRdb copy is restricted to in-frame clones and leaves out a portion. The sample contains tens of thousands of clones, roughly 90% of which appear only once. The specimen sequenced was peripheral blood. These receptors all stem from a man between 65 and 85 years old with active or convalescent COVID-19.

J is TRBJ2-7 and V is TRBV23-1; possible D gene TRBD2, 5 bases. TRBV23-1 is sorted into the ORF group, with uncertain function. Trimming removed 11 bases from V and 5 bases from J, with 13 bases in between. CDR3 length equals 11 residues. The CDR3 protein is CAPPGGHEQYF. The CDR3 DNA reads as TGCGCCCCCCCCGGCGGGCACGAGCAGTACTTC.

The V and J genes are TRBV19 and TRBJ1-1, with a possible D match to TRBD1 (6 bases). Germline CDR1 LNHDA, CDR2 SQIVND (reference sequence). CDR3 length: 17 amino acids. V was pared by 5 bases and J by 0 bases, with 19 bases between. Here the CDR3 DNA reads TGTGCCAGTAGTTTTGACAGGTCCAGACCTTTGAACACTGAAGCTTTCTTT. Protein product: CASSFDRSRPLNTEAFF. Complete variable domain (other parts from reference TRBV19 and TRBJ1-1): DGGITQSPKYLFRKEGQNVTLSCEQNLNHDAMYWYRQDPGQGLRLIYYSQIVNDFQKGDIAEGYSVSREKKESFPLTVTSAQKNPTAFYLCASSFDRSRPLNTEAFFGQGTRLTVV.

This chain connects TRBV7-7 to TRBJ2-2; 10 bases agree with TRBD1. CDR3 length equals 15 residues. V dropped 5 bases and J dropped 4; count of bases not matched to a gene: 4. Looked up from germline, CDR1 is SSHAT and CDR2 is FNYEAQ (reference sequence). As DNA, the CDR3 is TGTGCCAGCAGCCCGAGGACAGGGGGCACCGGGGAGCTGTTTTTT. Its protein is CASSPRTGGTGELFF.

The rearrangement uses TRBV3-1 (or the pseudogene TRBV3-2) and TRBJ1-1; TRBD1 is a possible D gene (5 bases). CDR1 is LGHDT, CDR2 YNNKEL, per germline (reference sequence). The CDR3 runs to 15 residues. V lost 4 bases and J lost 3, with 15 bases in between. CDR3 sequence: CASSRGWAGDTEAFF. CDR3 sequence (DNA): TGTGCCAGCAGCCGGGGTTGGGCGGGGGACACTGAAGCTTTCTTT.

J is TRBJ1-2 and V is TRBV2; a possible D gene is TRBD1 (6 bases). Germline CDR1 and CDR2: SNHLY and FYNNEI. V was shortened by 5 bases and J by 1 base, with 17 bases between the two germline ends. This CDR3 comprises 16 residues. The CDR3 nucleotides read TGTGCCAGCAGTAATGGGCGGCAGGGGAGTAACTATGGCTACACCTTC. It encodes CASSNGRQGSNYGYTF.

The V gene is TRBV28, the J gene TRBJ1-5, with 9 bases fitting TRBD1. The CDR3 runs to 18 residues. Germline CDR1 MDHEN, CDR2 SYDVKM. The V segment lost 6 bases and the J segment 3 bases; nucleotides outside the gene matches: 15. In DNA, the CDR3 is TGTGCCAGCAGCGACGAGACCCCGGGACAGGGACTCAATCAGCCCCAGCATTTT. Translating it yields CASSDETPGQGLNQPQHF. Supplemented by reference TRBV28 and TRBJ1-5, the full variable domain reads DVKVTQSSRYLVKRTGEKVFLECVQDMDHENMFWYRQDPGLGLRLIYFSYDVKMKEKGDIPEGYSVSREKKERFSLILESASTNQTSMYLCASSDETPGQGLNQPQHFGDGTRLSIL.

The genes are TRBV30 and TRBJ2-5, with D possibly being TRBD1 (6 bases). This CDR3 spans 12 amino acids. Trimming removed 4 bases from V and 5 bases from J, with 11 bases in between. Germline assignment: CDR1 GTSNPN and CDR2 SVGIG (reference sequence). The CDR3 is CAWTGASETQYF. In DNA, the CDR3 is TGTGCCTGGACAGGGGCAAGTGAGACCCAGTACTTC. The variable domain in full, completed from reference TRBV30 and TRBJ2-5, reads SQTIHQWPATLVQPVGSPLSLECTVEGTSNPNLYWYRQAAGRGLQLLFYSVGIGQISSEVPQNLSASRPQDRQFILSSKKLLLSDSGFYLCAWTGASETQYFGPGTRLLVL.

This chain uses TRBV5-4 with TRBJ1-2; D not resolved. Germline V gene lookup returns CDR1 SGHNT and CDR2 YYREEE (reference sequence). V was pared by 0 bases and J by 1 base, with 7 bases between. CDR3 size: 14 residues. The CDR3 loop is CASSLGEVNYGYTF. The CDR3 DNA reads TGTGCCAGCAGCTTGGGGGAGGTTAACTATGGCTACACCTTC.

V is TRBV12-3 or TRBV12-4 and J is TRBJ2-7; possible D gene TRBD1, 6 bases. This CDR3 has 12 amino acids. V shed 4 bases and J shed 5 bases, with 9 bases lying between them. The chain's CDR3 is CASSWTVHEQYF. The CDR3, as DNA: TGTGCCAGCAGTTGGACAGTCCACGAGCAGTACTTC.

With respect to this clone: The junction departs from germline at one end; a sequencing error may be responsible. This rearrangement joins TRBV18 to TRBJ2-2; tentatively, D is TRBD2 (6 bases). Germline V gene data show CDR1 as KGHSH and CDR2 as LQKENI. CDR3 size: 16 residues. This chain's CDR3 is CASSPLGLPNTGELFF. CDR3 sequence (DNA): TGTGCCAGCTCCCCACTCGGACTACCGAACACCGGGGAGCTGTTTTTT.

This chain connects TRBV5-1 to TRBJ1-1; 9 bases align to TRBD1. The CDR3 consists of 16 residues. Germline V gene lookup returns CDR1 SGHRS and CDR2 YFSETQ. Trimming took 4 bases from V and 7 from J; bases not matched to a gene: 14. DNA of the CDR3: TGCGCCAGCAGCCCAAACCGGGACAGGGAGAGAGGTGAAGCTTTCTTT. It codes for CASSPNRDRERGEAFF.

The gene calls are TRBV5-1 and TRBJ1-1; 9 nucleotides align to TRBD1. The CDR3 is 16 residues long. Per germline, CDR1 SGHRS and CDR2 YFSETQ. The trim removed 4 bases at V and 5 bases at J, leaving 12 bases unmatched. The CDR3 nucleotides are TGCGCCAGCAGCCCGGAGGGGACAGGGTGGCGGACTGAAGCTTTCTTT. Translated: CASSPEGTGWRTEAFF.

The V call is TRBV7-9, the J call TRBJ2-7; the match to TRBD1 covers 7 bases. From germline, CDR1 is SEHNR and CDR2 FQNEAQ (reference sequence). V lost 3 bases, J lost 3 bases, and 5 bases stayed unmatched. This CDR3 has 14 residues. CDR3 sequence (DNA): TGTGCCAGCAGCTTCAGTACAGGGGACTACGAGCAGTACTTC. Translation gives CASSFSTGDYEQYF.

The CDR3: CASSQQGLYGYTF. CDR3 DNA: TGTGCCAGCAGTCAACAGGGGCTCTATGGCTACACCTTC. The chain joins TRBV12-3 or TRBV12-4 to TRBJ1-2; 7 nucleotides agree with TRBD1. This CDR3 has 13 residues. The V segment lost 5 bases and the J segment 4 bases; nucleotides outside the gene matches: 4.

The chain combines TRBV5-1 with TRBJ1-6; D uncertain. V dropped 1 base and J dropped 4 bases, with 12 bases sitting between them. Per the germline V gene, CDR1 is SGHRS and CDR2 is YFSETQ. This CDR3 region has 16 residues. The CDR3 DNA follows: TGCGCCAGCAGCTTGAGTATGGGCCTTTATAATTCACCCCTCCACTTT. The encoded protein is CASSLSMGLYNSPLHF.

The CDR3: CASSIDGQVSYGYTF. In DNA, the CDR3 is TGTGCCAGTAGTATAGATGGTCAGGTATCCTATGGCTACACCTTC. The gene calls are TRBV19 and TRBJ1-2; D is undetermined. The germline CDR1 and CDR2 sequences are LNHDA and SQIVND (reference sequence). V shed 0 bases and J shed 4 bases, with 12 bases lying between them. The CDR3 covers 15 residues.

The gene calls are TRBV5-8 and TRBJ2-6, with D unclear. V dropped 3 bases and J dropped 0 bases, with 4 bases sitting between them. The CDR3 is 14 amino acids. Germline V gene lookup returns CDR1 SGHTS and CDR2 YDEGEE. The CDR3 DNA reads as TGTGCCAGCAGCTATTACTCTGGGGCCAACGTCCTGACTTTC. This translates into CASSYYSGANVLTF.

This chain links TRBV29-1 with TRBJ1-1; D may be TRBD1 (6 bases). This CDR3 contains 12 residues. Germline loops: CDR1 SQVTM, CDR2 ANQGSEA. Trimming stripped 7 bases from V and 1 base from J, with 10 bases between. CDR3 bases: TGCAGCGGTCTGGGACAGAACACTGAAGCTTTCTTT. Translating it yields CSGLGQNTEAFF.

This sequence joins TRBV5-4 and TRBJ2-7; D unresolved. CDR1 SGHNT and CDR2 YYREEE come from the germline V gene (reference sequence). The CDR3 has 12 residues. Between the trimmed V and J ends, which lost 4 bases and 0 bases, there was a span of 5 bases. CDR3 nucleotide sequence: TGTGCCAGCAGCAAGAGCTCCTACGAGCAGTACTTC. Protein: CASSKSSYEQYF. Full variable domain (outside the CDR3, taken from reference TRBV5-4 and TRBJ2-7): ETGVTQSPTHLIKTRGQQVTLRCSSQSGHNTVSWYQQALGQGPQFIFQYYREEENGRGNFPPRFSGLQFPNYSSELNVNALELDDSALYLCASSKSSYEQYFGPGTRLTVT.